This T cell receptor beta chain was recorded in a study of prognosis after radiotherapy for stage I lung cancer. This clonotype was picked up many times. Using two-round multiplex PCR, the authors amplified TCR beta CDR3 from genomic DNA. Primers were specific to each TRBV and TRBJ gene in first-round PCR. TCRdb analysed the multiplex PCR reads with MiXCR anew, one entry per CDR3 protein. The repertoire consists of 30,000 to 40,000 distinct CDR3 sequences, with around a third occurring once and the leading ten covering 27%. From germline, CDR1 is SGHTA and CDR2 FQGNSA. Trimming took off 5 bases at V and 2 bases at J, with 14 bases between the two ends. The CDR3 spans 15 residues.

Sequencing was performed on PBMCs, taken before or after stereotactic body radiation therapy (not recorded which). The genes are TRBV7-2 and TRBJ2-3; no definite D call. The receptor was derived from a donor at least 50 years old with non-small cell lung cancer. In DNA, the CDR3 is TGTGCCAGCAGCCAGGCGACCTACGACACAGATACGCAGTATTTT. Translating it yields CASSQATYDTDTQYF.